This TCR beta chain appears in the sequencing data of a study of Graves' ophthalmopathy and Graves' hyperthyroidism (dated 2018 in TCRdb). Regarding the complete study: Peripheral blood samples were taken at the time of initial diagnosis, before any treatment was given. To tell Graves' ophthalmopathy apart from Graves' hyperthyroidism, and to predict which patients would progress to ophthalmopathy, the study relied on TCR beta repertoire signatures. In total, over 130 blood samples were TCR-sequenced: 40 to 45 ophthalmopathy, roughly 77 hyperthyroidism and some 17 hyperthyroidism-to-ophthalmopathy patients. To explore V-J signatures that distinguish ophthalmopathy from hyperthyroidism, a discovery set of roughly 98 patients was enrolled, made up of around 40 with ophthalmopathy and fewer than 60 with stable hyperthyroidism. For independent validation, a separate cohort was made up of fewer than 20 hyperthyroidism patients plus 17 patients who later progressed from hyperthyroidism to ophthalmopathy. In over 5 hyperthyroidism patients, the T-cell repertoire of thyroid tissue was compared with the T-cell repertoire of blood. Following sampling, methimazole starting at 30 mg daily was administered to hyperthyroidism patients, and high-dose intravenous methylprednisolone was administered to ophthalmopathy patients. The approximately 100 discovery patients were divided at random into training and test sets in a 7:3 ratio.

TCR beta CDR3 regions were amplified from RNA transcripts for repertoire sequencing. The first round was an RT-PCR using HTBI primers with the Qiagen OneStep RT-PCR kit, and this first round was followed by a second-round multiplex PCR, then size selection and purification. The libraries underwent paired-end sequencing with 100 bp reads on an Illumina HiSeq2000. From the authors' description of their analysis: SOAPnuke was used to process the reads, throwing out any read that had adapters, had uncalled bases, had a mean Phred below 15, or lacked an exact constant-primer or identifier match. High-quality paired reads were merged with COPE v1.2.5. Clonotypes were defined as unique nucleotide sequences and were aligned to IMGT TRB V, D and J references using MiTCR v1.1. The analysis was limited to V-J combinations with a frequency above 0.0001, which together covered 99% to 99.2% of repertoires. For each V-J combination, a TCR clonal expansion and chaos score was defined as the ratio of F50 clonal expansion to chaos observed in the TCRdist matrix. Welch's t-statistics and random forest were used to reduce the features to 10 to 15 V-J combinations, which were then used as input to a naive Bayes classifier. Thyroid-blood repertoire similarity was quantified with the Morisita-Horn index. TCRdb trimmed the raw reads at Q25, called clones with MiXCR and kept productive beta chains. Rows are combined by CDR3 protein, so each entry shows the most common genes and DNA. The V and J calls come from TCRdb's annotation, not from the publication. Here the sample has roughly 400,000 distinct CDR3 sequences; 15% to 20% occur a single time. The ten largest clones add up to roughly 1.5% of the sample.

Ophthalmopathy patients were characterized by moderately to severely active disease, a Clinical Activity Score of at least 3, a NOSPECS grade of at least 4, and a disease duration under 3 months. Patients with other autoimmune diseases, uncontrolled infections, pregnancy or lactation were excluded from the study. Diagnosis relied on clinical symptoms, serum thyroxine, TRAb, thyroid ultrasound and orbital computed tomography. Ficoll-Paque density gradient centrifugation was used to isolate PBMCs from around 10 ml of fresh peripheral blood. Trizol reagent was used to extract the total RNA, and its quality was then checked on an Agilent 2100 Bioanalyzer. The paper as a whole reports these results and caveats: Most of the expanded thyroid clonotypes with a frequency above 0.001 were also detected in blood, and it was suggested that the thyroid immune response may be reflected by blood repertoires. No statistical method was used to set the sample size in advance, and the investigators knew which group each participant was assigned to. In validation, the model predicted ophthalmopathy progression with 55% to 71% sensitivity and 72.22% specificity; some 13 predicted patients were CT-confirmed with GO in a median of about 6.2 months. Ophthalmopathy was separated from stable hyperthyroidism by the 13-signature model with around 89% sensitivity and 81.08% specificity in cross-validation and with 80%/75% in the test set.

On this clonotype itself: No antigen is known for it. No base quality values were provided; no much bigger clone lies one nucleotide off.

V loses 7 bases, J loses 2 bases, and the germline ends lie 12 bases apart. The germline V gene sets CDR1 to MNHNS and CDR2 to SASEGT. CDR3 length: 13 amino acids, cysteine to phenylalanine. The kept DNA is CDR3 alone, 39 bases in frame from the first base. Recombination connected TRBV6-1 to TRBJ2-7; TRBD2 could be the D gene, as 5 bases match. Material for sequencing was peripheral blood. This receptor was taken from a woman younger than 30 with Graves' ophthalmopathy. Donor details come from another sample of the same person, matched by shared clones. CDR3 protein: CASNAGVAYEQYF. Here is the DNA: TGTGCCAGCAATGCCGGGGTTGCCTACGAGCAGTACTTC.